One sample yielded the 3 T cell receptor beta chains listed below, sequenced in a study of cytomegalovirus exposure and HLA in healthy donors. The PCR used 60 Vbeta and 13 Jbeta primers. Clones were read by immunoSEQ multiplex PCR, and TCRdb kept only the in-frame ones, dropping some. Of roughly 130,000 clones in the sample, approximately 80% were seen once. What was sequenced was PBMCs. Receptors originate from a young man in good health and CMV-seronegative.

V gene TRBV15 combines with J gene TRBJ1-5; 7 bases fit TRBD1. CDR1 and CDR2 from the germline V gene are LNHNV and YYDKDF (reference sequence). V trimming: 4 bases; J trimming: 5 bases; junction bases outside the gene matches: 8. The CDR3 consists of 15 residues. The CDR3 region has the DNA TGTGCCACCAGCAAGAACCAGGGGGTCGATCAGCCCCAGCATTTT. This encodes CATSKNQGVDQPQHF.

The chain carries TRBV18 and TRBJ2-1; D possibly corresponds to TRBD2 (5 bases). Between the trimmed V and J ends, which lost 2 bases and 1 base, there was a span of 15 bases. The CDR3 runs 17 residues. Germline V gene data show CDR1 as KGHSH and CDR2 as LQKENI. CDR3 sequence reads: CASSPGLGGLSYNEQFF. The CDR3 bases are TGTGCCAGCTCACCAGGTCTTGGCGGGTTGTCCTACAATGAGCAGTTCTTC.

This clone has only one observation. The chain joins TRBV9 to TRBJ2-1; 13 bases match TRBD2. CDR1 and CDR2 (germline): SGDLS, YYNGEE. The length of the CDR3 is 17 residues. V lost 3 bases and J lost 9; bases outside the gene matches: 12. The CDR3 DNA follows: TGTGCCAGCAGCGCTACCCTAGGGACTAGCGGGATTACTGAGCAGTTCTTC. The encoded protein is CASSATLGTSGITEQFF.